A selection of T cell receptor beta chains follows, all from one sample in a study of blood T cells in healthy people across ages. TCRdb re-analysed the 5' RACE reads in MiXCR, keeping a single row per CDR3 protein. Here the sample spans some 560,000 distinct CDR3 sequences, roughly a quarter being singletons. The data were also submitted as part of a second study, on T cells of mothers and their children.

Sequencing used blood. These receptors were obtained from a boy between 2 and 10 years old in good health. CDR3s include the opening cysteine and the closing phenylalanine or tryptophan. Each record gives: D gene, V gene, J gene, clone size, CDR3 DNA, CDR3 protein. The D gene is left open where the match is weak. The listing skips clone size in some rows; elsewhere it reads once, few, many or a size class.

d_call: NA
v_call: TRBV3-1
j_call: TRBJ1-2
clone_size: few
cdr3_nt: TGTGCTAGCAGCCAAGATGGACGTCTGCGTGGCTACACCTTC
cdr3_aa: CASSQDGRLRGYTF

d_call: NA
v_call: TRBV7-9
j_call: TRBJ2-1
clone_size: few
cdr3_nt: TGTGCCAGCAGCTTACCGGAACTGGACCGGGACAATGAGCAGTTCTTC
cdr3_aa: CASSLPELDRDNEQFF

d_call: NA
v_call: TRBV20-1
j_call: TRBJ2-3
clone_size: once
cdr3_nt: TGCAGTGCCGCTAGTGGCGGGGGCACAGATACGCAGTATTTT
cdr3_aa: CSAASGGGTDTQYF

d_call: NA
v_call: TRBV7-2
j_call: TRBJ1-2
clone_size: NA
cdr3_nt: TGTGCCAGCAGCCAGGACGCGAATGGCTACACCTTC
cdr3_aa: CASSQDANGYTF

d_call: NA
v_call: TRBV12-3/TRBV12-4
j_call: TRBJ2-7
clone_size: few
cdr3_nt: TGTGCCAGCAGTCAGCGTCTGGCCGAGCAGTACTTC
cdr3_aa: CASSQRLAEQYF

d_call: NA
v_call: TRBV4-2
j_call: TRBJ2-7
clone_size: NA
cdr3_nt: TGTGCCAGCAGCCAAGAAGAGGCTAGCAACTACGAGCAGTACTTC
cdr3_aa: CASSQEEASNYEQYF

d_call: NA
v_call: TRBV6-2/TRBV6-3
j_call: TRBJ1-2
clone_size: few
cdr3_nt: TGTGCCAGCAGCCCCCCGGGACCGTACTATGGCTACACCTTC
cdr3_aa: CASSPPGPYYGYTF

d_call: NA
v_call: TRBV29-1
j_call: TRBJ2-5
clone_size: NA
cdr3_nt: TGCAGCGTTGGTGGCTTCCTTCGAGAGACCCAGTACTTC
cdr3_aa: CSVGGFLRETQYF

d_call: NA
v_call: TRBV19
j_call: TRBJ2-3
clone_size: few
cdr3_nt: TGTGCCACCCAGGTCAAGCAAGGCACAGATACGCAGTATTTT
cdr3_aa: CATQVKQGTDTQYF

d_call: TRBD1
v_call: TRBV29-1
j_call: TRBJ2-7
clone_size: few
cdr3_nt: TGCAGCGTTATGGGACAGGGGGCACGCGAGCAGTACTTC
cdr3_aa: CSVMGQGAREQYF

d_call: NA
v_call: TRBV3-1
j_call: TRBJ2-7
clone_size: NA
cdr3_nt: TGTGCCAGCAGCCAAGGGGCGGGGTGGCAGTACTTC
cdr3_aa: CASSQGAGWQYF

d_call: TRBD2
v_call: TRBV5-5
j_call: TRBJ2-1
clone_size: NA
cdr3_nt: TGTGCCAGCAGCCACGGGACTAGCGGACGGAGGGATGAGCAGTTCTTC
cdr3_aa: CASSHGTSGRRDEQFF

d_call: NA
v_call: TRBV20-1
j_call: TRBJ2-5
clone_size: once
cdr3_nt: TGCAGTGCAAGGGGCCTGCTGGTTCAAGAGACCCAGTACTTC
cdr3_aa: CSARGLLVQETQYF

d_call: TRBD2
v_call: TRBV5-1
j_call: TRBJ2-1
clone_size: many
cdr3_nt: TGTGCCAGCAGTTCAGGACTAGCGGTCTACAATGAGCAGTTCTTC
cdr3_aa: CASSSGLAVYNEQFF

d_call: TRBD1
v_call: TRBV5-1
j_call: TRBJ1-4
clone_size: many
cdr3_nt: TGCGCCAGCAGCTGGGGGGTTGACAGGGTCGATGAAAAACTGTTTTTT
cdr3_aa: CASSWGVDRVDEKLFF

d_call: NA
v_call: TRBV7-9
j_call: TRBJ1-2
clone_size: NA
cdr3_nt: TGTGCCAGCAGCCCGCGAGATTATGGCTACCCCTTC
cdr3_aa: CASSPRDYGYPF

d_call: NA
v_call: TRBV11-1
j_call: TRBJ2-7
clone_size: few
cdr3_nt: TGTGCCAGCAGCAGACAGTCCCCCGAGCAGTACTTC
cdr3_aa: CASSRQSPEQYF

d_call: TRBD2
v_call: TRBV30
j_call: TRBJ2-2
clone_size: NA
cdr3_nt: TGTGCCGCGCGGGGGTTCGACACCGGGGAGCTGTTTTTT
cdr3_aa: CAARGFDTGELFF

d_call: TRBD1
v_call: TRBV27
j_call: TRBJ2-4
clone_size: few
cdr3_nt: TGTGCCAGCAGCTCCTACTTCCCCGGGACAGGGATTTCCAAAAACATTCAGTACTTC
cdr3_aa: CASSSYFPGTGISKNIQYF

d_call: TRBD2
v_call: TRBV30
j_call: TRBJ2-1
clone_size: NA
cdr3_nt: TGTGCCTGGAGCGCAGGGACTAGCGGGGGCTACAATGAGCAGTTCTTC
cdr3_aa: CAWSAGTSGGYNEQFF

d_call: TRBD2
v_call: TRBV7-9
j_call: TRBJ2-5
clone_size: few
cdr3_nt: TGTGCCAGCAGCTTAGACTTAGGGACTAGCGAAGAGACCCAGTACTTC
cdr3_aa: CASSLDLGTSEETQYF

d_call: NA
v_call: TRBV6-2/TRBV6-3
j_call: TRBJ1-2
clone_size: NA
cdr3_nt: TGTGCCAGCAGTTACTCACACCTTCATGGCGGCTACACCTTC
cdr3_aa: CASSYSHLHGGYTF

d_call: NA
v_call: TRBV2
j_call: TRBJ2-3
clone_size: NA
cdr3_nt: TGTGCCAGCAGCCAAACAGGGTTGGGGACAGATACGCAGTATTTT
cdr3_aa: CASSQTGLGTDTQYF

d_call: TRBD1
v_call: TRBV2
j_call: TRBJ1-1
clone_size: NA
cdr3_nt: TGTGCCAGCAGCGTAGGACAGGAGACTGAAGCTTTCTTT
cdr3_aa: CASSVGQETEAFF

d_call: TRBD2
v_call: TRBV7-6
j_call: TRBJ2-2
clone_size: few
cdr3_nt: TGTGCCAGCAGCCTGGCTATAGCGGGAGGGATGAACACCGGGGAGCTGTTTTTT
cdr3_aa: CASSLAIAGGMNTGELFF

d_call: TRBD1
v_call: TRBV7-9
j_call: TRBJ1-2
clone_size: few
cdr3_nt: TGTGCCAGCAGCTTAACAGGGGGCGACTATGGCTACACCTTC
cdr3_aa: CASSLTGGDYGYTF

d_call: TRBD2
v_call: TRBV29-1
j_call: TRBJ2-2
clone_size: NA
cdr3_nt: TGCAGCGTTGGACTAGCGGGAGTGGGCGGGGAGCTGTTTTTT
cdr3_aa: CSVGLAGVGGELFF

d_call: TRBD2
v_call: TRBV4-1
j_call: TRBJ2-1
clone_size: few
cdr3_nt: TGCGCCAGCAGCATACGACTAGCGGGAGGTGGCTACAATGAGCAGTTCTTC
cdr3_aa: CASSIRLAGGGYNEQFF

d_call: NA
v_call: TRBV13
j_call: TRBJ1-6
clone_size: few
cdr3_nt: TGTGCCAGCAGTAGACAGACAGGAGTATTTAATTCACCCCTCCACTTT
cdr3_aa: CASSRQTGVFNSPLHF

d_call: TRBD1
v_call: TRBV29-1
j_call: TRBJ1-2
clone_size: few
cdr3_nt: TGCAGGGCCGGGGGGACAGGGAATAGCTACACCTTC
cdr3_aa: CRAGGTGNSYTF

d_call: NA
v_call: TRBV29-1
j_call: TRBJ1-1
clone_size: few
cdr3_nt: TGCAGCGTTGTCGACAGGAACACTGAAGCTTTCTTT
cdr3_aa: CSVVDRNTEAFF

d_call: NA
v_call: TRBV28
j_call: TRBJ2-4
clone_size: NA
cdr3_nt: TGTGCCAGCAGCCCCCCGGCAGCCAAAAACATTCAGTACTTC
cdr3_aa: CASSPPAAKNIQYF

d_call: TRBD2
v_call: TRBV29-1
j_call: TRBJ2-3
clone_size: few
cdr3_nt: TGCAGCGTTGAAGATGCGCGGACTAGGTCTGCAGATACGCAGTATTTT
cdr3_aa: CSVEDARTRSADTQYF

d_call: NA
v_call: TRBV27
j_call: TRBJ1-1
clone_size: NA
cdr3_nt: TGTGCCAGCAGTTTATACTCCCGGGGGCTAGGGAGGAATGAAGCTTTCTTT
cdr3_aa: CASSLYSRGLGRNEAFF

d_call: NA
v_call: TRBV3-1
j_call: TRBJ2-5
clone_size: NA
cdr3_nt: TGTGCCAGCAGCCAAGGAGTAGCGGAACAAGAGACCCAGTACTTC
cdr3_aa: CASSQGVAEQETQYF